The 2 T cell receptor beta chains reported below all come from one sample, sequenced in a study of radiation and T cells in renal cell carcinoma. Treatment: treatment-naive control, cytoreductive nephrectomy. Data came from immunoSEQ multiplex PCR; TCRdb stores just in-frame clones and leaves some out. In the table there are about 14,000 clones, around 58% of which are singletons. This sample comprised tumor tissue, obtained from a patient whose treatment was nephrectomy without radiotherapy. These receptors came from a middle-aged man with renal cell carcinoma.

In its sample, this clone is medium-sized. The V call is TRBV6-1, the J call TRBJ1-1; weak D call: TRBD1 (5 bases). The CDR3 consists of 14 residues. With 6 bases removed from V and 4 bases from J, the gap between germline ends came to 15 bases. Looked up from germline, CDR1 is MNHNS and CDR2 is SASEGT. CDR3 sequence reads: CASRLTQGGTEAFF. The CDR3 nucleotides are TGTGCCAGCAGACTGACGCAGGGAGGCACTGAAGCTTTCTTT.

V and J are TRBV14 and TRBJ1-6, with D possibly TRBD1 on 5 matching bases. Germline V gene lookup returns CDR1 SGHDN and CDR2 FVKESK. The CDR3 length is 15 residues. V was cut by 1 base and J by 6 bases, with 10 bases left in between. In nucleotides, the CDR3 is TGTGCCAGCAGCCAAGTGGGACTGAGTAATTCACCCCTCCACTTT. Protein: CASSQVGLSNSPLHF.